Detailed here is one T cell receptor (beta chain). This sample is drawn from a study of control samples from healthy donors and cancer patients. Clones were read by immunoSEQ multiplex PCR, and TCRdb kept only the in-frame ones, dropping some. In the table there are around 20,000 clones, roughly four fifths of which are singletons. Input material: PBMCs. The source is a man aged 80 or over with head and neck cancer.

CDR3 sequence (DNA): TGTGCCATCAGTGAGATTCGCGGGGAGGCGGGCTACGAGCAGTACTTC. Translated: CAISEIRGEAGYEQYF. This rearrangement joins TRBV10-3 to TRBJ2-7, with TRBD2 as a possible D gene (6 bases). Germline values: CDR1 ENHRY, CDR2 SYGVKD. Trimming took off 2 bases at V and 3 bases at J, with 17 bases between the two ends. The CDR3 is 16 residues long.